Listed below are T cell receptor beta chains from one sample, sequenced in a study of T cells in localized non-small cell lung cancer. Generated by immunoSEQ multiplex PCR, the TCRdb table keeps only in-frame clones and is missing some. The sample carries around 48,000 clones, about 80% recorded once. The sample was peripheral blood, taken before any cancer treatment. These receptors were taken from a man aged 40 to 70 with stage I squamous cell lung carcinoma. CDR3s include the opening cysteine and the closing phenylalanine or tryptophan. Each record gives: D gene, J gene, CDR3 length, V gene, clone size, CDR3 DNA, CDR3 protein. D genes are given only for firm matches. Size is omitted from some rows. Given values are once, few, many or a class for expanded clones.

>-|TRBJ1-6|15|TRBV6-5|-
TGTGCCAGCAGTCGGCAGGGATTCGGGAATTCACCCCTCCACTTT
CASSRQGFGNSPLHF
>TRBD1|TRBJ2-3|14|TRBV2|-
TGTGCCACTTCCGCCGGGACAGGGGGAGATACGCAGTATTTT
CATSAGTGGDTQYF
>-|TRBJ1-5|12|TRBV28|-
TGTGCCAGCAGTGTGGACGTCAAGCCCCAGCATTTT
CASSVDVKPQHF
>-|TRBJ2-1|14|TRBV2|-
TGTGCCAGCAGTGAGAGCCCTTCCTACAATGAGCAGTTCTTC
CASSESPSYNEQFF
>TRBD1|TRBJ1-4|15|TRBV9|few
TGTGCCAGCAGCGTATCTGGACAGGGGAATGAAAAACTGTTTTTT
CASSVSGQGNEKLFF
>TRBD2|TRBJ2-3|15|TRBV11-3|-
TGTGCCAGCAGCTTAAGGCTAGCGGACACAGATACGCAGTATTTT
CASSLRLADTDTQYF
>-|TRBJ2-1|11|TRBV6-5|-
TGTGCCAGCAGTTCGGGGGATGAGCAGTTCTTC
CASSSGDEQFF
>-|TRBJ2-1|14|TRBV10-1|-
TGCGCCAGCAGGGAGAGGGGGTTAGGCAATGAGCAGTTCTTC
CASRERGLGNEQFF
>TRBD2|TRBJ2-7|15|TRBV5-1|-
TGCGCCAGCAGCTTGGGACTAGCGGGGGCCTACGAGCAGTACTTC
CASSLGLAGAYEQYF
>-|TRBJ1-2|12|TRBV6-5|-
TGTGCCACCCTAGGGCACCTCTATGGCTACACCTTC
CATLGHLYGYTF
>TRBD2|TRBJ2-7|19|TRBV11-2|-
TGTGCCAGCAGCTCTTCCCCCGGGGCTAGCGGGGGAAGTTGGTACGAGCAGTACTTC
CASSSSPGASGGSWYEQYF
>-|TRBJ2-2|13|TRBV10-2|-
TGCGCCAGCCGTCGCAGCTACACCGGGGAGCTGTTTTTT
CASRRSYTGELFF
>TRBD1|TRBJ2-1|15|TRBV4-3|-
TGCGCCAGCAGCCCTGAACAGGGGCGGTCCAATGAGCAGTTCTTC
CASSPEQGRSNEQFF
>-|TRBJ2-2|13|TRBV11-3|-
TGTGCCAGCAGCGCCGCTTTAACCGGGGAGCTGTTTTTT
CASSAALTGELFF
>-|TRBJ1-4|13|TRBV28|-
TGTGCCAGCAGTTCCCCGACAGACGAAAAACTGTTTTTT
CASSSPTDEKLFF
>-|TRBJ1-1|11|TRBV5-6|few
TGTGCCAGCAGCTACTACACTGAAGCTTTCTTT
CASSYYTEAFF
>TRBD1|TRBJ1-2|19|TRBV19|-
TGTGCCAGTAGGCAACCTCGGGGGACAGGGGGCGACGCTAACTATGGCTACACCTTC
CASRQPRGTGGDANYGYTF
>-|TRBJ1-4|13|TRBV28|-
TGTGCCAGCACCTCCGACAGACCCGAAAAACTGTTTTTT
CASTSDRPEKLFF
>-|TRBJ1-6|15|TRBV28|-
TGTGCCAGCAGTTTTCACCTCGAGGGTAATTCACCCCTCCACTTT
CASSFHLEGNSPLHF
>TRBD1|TRBJ1-1|14|TRBV28|-
TGTGCCAGCAGTCCACAGGGGGCGAACACTGAAGCTTTCTTT
CASSPQGANTEAFF
>-|TRBJ1-5|13|TRBV11-2|-
TGTGCCAGCAGCTTTGAAGCTGGACAGCCCCAGCATTTT
CASSFEAGQPQHF
>-|TRBJ2-3|17|TRBV5-8|-
TGTGCCAGCAGCTTGGAAACCGTTTCCACTAGCACAGATACGCAGTATTTT
CASSLETVSTSTDTQYF
>-|TRBJ2-2|18|TRBV4-1|few
TGCGCCAGCAGCCAAGGGAGGGCCGGGACGGGGAACACCGGGGAGCTGTTTTTT
CASSQGRAGTGNTGELFF
>-|TRBJ1-1|12|TRBV7-9|-
TGTGCCAGCAAGGGGACAAACACTGAAGCTTTCTTT
CASKGTNTEAFF
>-|TRBJ1-6|17|TRBV18|-
TGTGCCAGCTCACCTTTCGGCGGTGGTTCCTATAATTCACCCCTCCACTTT
CASSPFGGGSYNSPLHF
>TRBD1|TRBJ1-1|13|TRBV4-3|-
TGCGCCAGCAGCCAGAGGACAGGGCGAGAAGCTTTCTTT
CASSQRTGREAFF
>-|TRBJ1-5|13|TRBV7-8|-
TGTGCCAGCAGCTTAGTACCGAATCAGCCCCAGCATTTT
CASSLVPNQPQHF
>-|TRBJ1-4|14|TRBV2|-
TGTGCCAGCAGAATCGAGTCAACTAATGAAAAACTGTTTTTT
CASRIESTNEKLFF
>-|TRBJ2-7|14|TRBV28|-
TGTGCCAGCAACAGTGGGGAAATCGGGTACGAGCAGTACTTC
CASNSGEIGYEQYF
>TRBD1|TRBJ2-2|17|TRBV5-4|-
TGTGCCAGCAGCCGGGATGACAGGGGGCCGAACACCGGGGAGCTGTTTTTT
CASSRDDRGPNTGELFF
>-|TRBJ2-7|13|TRBV7-7|-
TGTGCCAGCAGCTTAGGCCAGGGGGGGATAGAGTACTTC
CASSLGQGGIEYF
>-|TRBJ1-2|13|TRBV5-4|-
TGTGCCGCCAAGAGAGAGGCTAACTATGGCTACACCTTC
CAAKREANYGYTF
>-|TRBJ2-3|12|TRBV9|once
TGTGCCAGCAGCGCAAGCCGAGATACGCAGTATTTT
CASSASRDTQYF
>TRBD2|TRBJ2-1|14|TRBV5-8|once
TGTGCCAGCCTCGGGGGGAGCACCTACAATGAGCAGTTCTTC
CASLGGSTYNEQFF
>-|TRBJ1-2|11|TRBV29-1|-
TGCAGCGTTGAGCACAGCTATGGCTACACCTTC
CSVEHSYGYTF
>-|TRBJ2-7|14|TRBV4-3|-
TGCGCCAGCAGCCAAAACAGGGCCTCCTACGAGCAGTACTTC
CASSQNRASYEQYF
>-|TRBJ2-5|13|TRBV28|-
TGTGCCAGCGCACTCACCCTCCCGGAGACCCAGTACTTC
CASALTLPETQYF
>-|TRBJ2-5|15|TRBV11-1|-
TGTGCCAGCAGCTTAGTAGGGGAGCTACAAGAGACCCAGTACTTC
CASSLVGELQETQYF
>-|TRBJ2-7|16|TRBV7-2|many
TGTGCCAGCAGCTTTCGCCCGATAGACGGGCTCTACGAGCAGTACTTC
CASSFRPIDGLYEQYF
>-|TRBJ2-5|13|TRBV7-9|-
TGTGCCAGCAGTCCGCTTGGGGGGATGGCCCAGTACTTC
CASSPLGGMAQYF
>-|TRBJ2-7|13|TRBV27|-
TGTGCCAGCAGTGGGGAGGTTGATTACGAGCAGTACTTC
CASSGEVDYEQYF
>-|TRBJ2-1|13|TRBV4-3|-
TGCGCCAGCAGCCAAGATATAAGGCGTGAGCAGTTCTTC
CASSQDIRREQFF
>TRBD1|TRBJ2-1|17|TRBV7-3|-
TGTGCCAGCAGCTTCTTCCCCAGGACAGGGGGCTACAATGAGCAGTTCTTC
CASSFFPRTGGYNEQFF
>-|TRBJ2-1|15|TRBV7-3|-
TGTGCCAGCAGCTCAGGCCCTTCATCCTACAATGAGCAGTTCTTC
CASSSGPSSYNEQFF
>-|TRBJ2-4|15|TRBV9|-
TGTGCCAGCAGCGCCCATCCCGGGACAAAGGACATTCAGTACTTC
CASSAHPGTKDIQYF
>TRBD1|TRBJ2-2|17|TRBV19|-
TGTGCCAGTAGTATAGTGGTAGGGGGCAGAATCTCCGGGGAGCTGTTTTTT
CASSIVVGGRISGELFF
>TRBD1|TRBJ1-5|13|TRBV10-1|-
TGCGCCAGCAGAAGGGGGCTGAATCAGCCCCAGCATTTT
CASRRGLNQPQHF
>-|TRBJ1-2|13|TRBV7-2|-
TGTGCCAGCAGCTTAGCGGGGGCCTATGGCTACACCTTC
CASSLAGAYGYTF
>-|TRBJ1-4|14|TRBV4-2|-
TGTGCCAGCAGCCAAGTGTCCGGAAATGAAAAACTGTTTTTT
CASSQVSGNEKLFF
>-|TRBJ2-3|14|TRBV9|-
TGTGCCAGCAGCGATCAACAGGGAAGCTATACGCAGTATTTT
CASSDQQGSYTQYF
>-|TRBJ1-1|16|TRBV4-1|few
TGCGCCAGCAGCCAAGATTCGGGGTTTGTGAACACTGAAGCTTTCTTT
CASSQDSGFVNTEAFF
>-|TRBJ1-1|17|TRBV4-1|-
TGCGCCAGCAGCCAAGCCCCCCTACAGAACATGAACACTGAAGCTTTCTTT
CASSQAPLQNMNTEAFF
>-|TRBJ1-4|13|TRBV11-1|-
TGTGCCAGCGAAGGGGGGCCAAATGAAAAACTGTTTTTT
CASEGGPNEKLFF
>-|TRBJ2-2|16|TRBV7-9|-
TGTGCCAGCAGCTTAGATGACCGGGAAAACGGCGGGGAGCTGTTTTTT
CASSLDDRENGGELFF